These T cell receptor beta chains were read from a single sample in a study of human T cells and chemical hapten exposure. Using its own MiXCR run on the RACE reads, TCRdb lists one record per CDR3 protein. The table includes fewer than 400,000 distinct CDR3 sequences, 5.5% to 8% detected once. Here the sequenced sample was whole blood, taken in connection with sensitization to the hapten diphenylcyclopropenone (DPC). The receptors here all came from a woman aged 18-29 years with alopecia areata. Some clones in this sample may be carry-over from other donors' samples. CDR3s include the opening cysteine and the closing phenylalanine or tryptophan. Each record gives: CDR3 DNA, CDR3 protein, V gene, clone size, J gene, D gene. The D gene is left open where the match is weak. Not every row has a clone size; where given, it reads once, few, many or a size class.

TGTGCCATCAGTACATACACAGGGGACACTGAAGCTTTCTTT CAISTYTGDTEAFF TRBV10-3 - TRBJ1-1 TRBD1
TGTGCCAGCAGAGGGACTACGAACACCGGGGAGCTGTTTTTT CASRGTTNTGELFF TRBV6-4 many TRBJ2-2 TRBD2
TGTGCCATCAGTGAGTCGGACAACTCCTACGAGCAGTACTTC CAISESDNSYEQYF TRBV10-3 few TRBJ2-7 -
TGTGCCAGCAGCTCCTCACAGGGGGCGTTGCGAACTGAAGCTTTCTTT CASSSSQGALRTEAFF TRBV7-9 few TRBJ1-1 TRBD1
TGTGCCAGCAGAAAGGACGGGTCCTATGGCTACACCTTC CASRKDGSYGYTF TRBV6-2/TRBV6-3 few TRBJ1-2 -
TGTGCCAGCAGTGAATTAGTGAATAGGGTAGATACGCAGTATTTT CASSELVNRVDTQYF TRBV25-1 - TRBJ2-3 -
TGTGCCAGCTCACTGGTGGGGGGAAATAGCAATCAGCCCCAGCATTTT CASSLVGGNSNQPQHF TRBV18 many TRBJ1-5 -
TGTGCCAGCTCCGAGGGACAGGGTACGGAGAATCAGCCCCAGCATTTT CASSEGQGTENQPQHF TRBV18 few TRBJ1-5 TRBD1
TGTGCCAGCAGGGTAGCGGGGTTACAAGAGACCCAGTACTTC CASRVAGLQETQYF TRBV12-3/TRBV12-4 few TRBJ2-5 TRBD2
TGTGCCAGCAGGCTCCGGGACGGCCTAAATGAGCAGTTCTTC CASRLRDGLNEQFF TRBV12-3/TRBV12-4 few TRBJ2-1 -
TGTGCCAGCAGCTTGCTAGGGTACAGCTCAGAGACCCAGTACTTC CASSLLGYSSETQYF TRBV7-2 few TRBJ2-5 -
TGTGCCAGCAGTGAAGGGGCTAGCCCGCAGTATTTT CASSEGASPQYF TRBV2 many TRBJ2-3 -
TGTGCCAGCAGCCCCAGGGGCCCAACTGGGGAGACCCAGTACTTC CASSPRGPTGETQYF TRBV7-2 - TRBJ2-5 -
TGTGCCAGCAGCTTAGAAGGGTGGCAGCCCCAGCATTTT CASSLEGWQPQHF TRBV7-2 - TRBJ1-5 -
TGTGCCAGCAGTTCGCAGGGAGCAGCTGGTCGGGCTTTCTTT CASSSQGAAGRAFF TRBV6-1 few TRBJ1-1 -
TGTGCCAGCAGCGACTTAGCCCAAGAGACCCAGTACTTC CASSDLAQETQYF TRBV11-2 many TRBJ2-5 -
TGTGCCATCAGTGAACAGGGCGGGGACTACACAGATACGCAGTATTTT CAISEQGGDYTDTQYF TRBV10-3 - TRBJ2-3 -
TGTGCCAGCAGTTACTCAGGTGTCTCTGGAAACACCATATATTTT CASSYSGVSGNTIYF TRBV6-5 many TRBJ1-3 -
TGTGCCAGCAGTTTTGGCACGGGACAGTACTACGAAGAGCAGTACTTC CASSFGTGQYYEEQYF TRBV27 - TRBJ2-7 TRBD1
TGTGCCACTTCGACGGTGAACACCGGGGAGCTGTTTTTT CATSTVNTGELFF TRBV12-3/TRBV12-4 - TRBJ2-2 -
TGCAGCGTTGAAACAACAGGGAACGGCTACACCTTC CSVETTGNGYTF TRBV29-1 few TRBJ1-2 -
TGTGCCAGCAGCTGGACGCGGGGGGGCCGCACAGATACGCAGTATTTT CASSWTRGGRTDTQYF TRBV7-8 - TRBJ2-3 TRBD2
TGTGCCAGCAGTTACGGGACAGGCCCTAGCACAGATACGCAGTATTTT CASSYGTGPSTDTQYF TRBV6-5 few TRBJ2-3 TRBD1
TGTGCCAGCAGCTTAAGGGCAGGGGGCGCATCCAATCAGCCCCAGCATTTT CASSLRAGGASNQPQHF TRBV7-2 many TRBJ1-5 TRBD1
TGTGCCAGCAGAGGAGGGACAGCTGGAAACACCATATATTTT CASRGGTAGNTIYF TRBV6-1 few TRBJ1-3 TRBD1